This TCR beta chain was observed in a study of molecular identifiers for immune sequencing clone quantification. Overall study context: Replicate RNA came from roughly 18,000 or 92,000 naive CD8 cells and was split five ways, and four parts were sequenced. Study-level points and caveats: Barcode-sharing identical TCR molecules could underestimate highly expanded clone sizes.

Bulk TCR libraries used previously described methods and listed TCR primers. MiXCR, run by TCRdb on the PCR reads, gives a single entry per CDR3 protein. The data contain a few hundred thousand distinct CDR3 sequences, 20% to 25% of them seen just once; the ten biggest clones take up around 0.84%. Sorted cells numbering 20,000 to 1,000,000, with 10%, 30% or 50% RNA, yielded the naive CD8 libraries. Per germline, CDR1 MNHEY and CDR2 SVGEGT. Trimming cost V 5 bases and J 1 base, with 16 bases left between them. There are 16 residues in the CDR3. This clonotype has only a few counts. Its cognate antigen is unknown.

The sequence derives from a human donor in good health. Some libraries in this study had Jurkat cell RNA spiked in. Sequencing used naive CD8+ T cells from blood, with Jurkat cell RNA spiked in. Sample subset: FACS-sorted CD8+CD4-CCR7+CD45RA+ naive T cells. The J gene is TRBJ2-3, the V gene TRBV6-2 or TRBV6-3; D might be TRBD2 (6 bases). This chain's CDR3 is CASSPSSWGGTDTQYF. CDR3 DNA: TGTGCCAGCAGTCCCTCTTCGTGGGGGGGCACAGATACGCAGTATTTT.